These 21 T cell receptor beta chains originate from one sample sequenced in a study of identifying expanded T cells in peripheral blood. This table comes from immunoSEQ multiplex PCR, and its TCRdb copy is limited to in-frame clones, with some not included. The sample has about 97,000 clones; 88% are singletons. The source material was blood. All receptors come from a person between 18 and 75 years old in good health.

The CDR3 protein is CASSPDRGPGNTIYF. CDR3 bases: TGTGCCAGCTCACCGGACAGGGGGCCTGGAAACACCATATATTTT. The chain is built from TRBV18 and TRBJ1-3, with 11 bases lining up with TRBD1. CDR3 length: 15 amino acids. V dropped 3 bases and J dropped 2; count of bases not matched to a gene: 0. Germline V CDR1 and CDR2: KGHSH, LQKENI.

The J gene is TRBJ1-2, the V gene TRBV5-4, with D possibly being TRBD1 (6 bases). Germline CDR1 and CDR2: SGHNT and YYREEE (reference sequence). The CDR3 loop spans 15 amino acids. The CDR3 DNA sequence: TGTGTGACATGGGGGGCTCCCTTGACTAACTATGGCTACACCTTC. Its translation is CVTWGAPLTNYGYTF.

This chain uses TRBV7-2 with TRBJ1-2; 8 nucleotides line up with TRBD1. This CDR3 contains 15 residues. Trimming at V came to 4 bases and at J to 8 bases, leaving 12 bases not matched to a gene. Germline CDR1 reads SGHTA; CDR2 reads FQGNSA. CDR3 protein: CASSSKTGDEWGYTF. CDR3 in DNA: TGTGCCAGCAGCTCAAAGACAGGGGATGAATGGGGCTACACCTTC.

This sequence joins TRBV29-1 and TRBJ2-7; 7 positions agree with TRBD1. Germline values: CDR1 SQVTM, CDR2 ANQGSEA. CDR3 length: 15 residues. V trimming: 8 bases; J trimming: 7 bases; junction bases outside the gene matches: 20. The CDR3 sequence is CSLPSRDSKIGEQYF. In nucleotides, the CDR3 is TGCAGCCTTCCTTCCCGGGACAGCAAGATAGGGGAGCAGTACTTC.

CDR3 protein: CASSHILTGAGDQPQHF. The DNA of the CDR3 is TGTGCCAGCAGTCACATATTGACAGGGGCGGGGGATCAGCCCCAGCATTTT. V is TRBV27 and J is TRBJ1-5; 8 nucleotides agree with TRBD1. CDR1 and CDR2 from the germline V gene are MNHEY and SMNVEV (reference sequence). The length of the CDR3 is 17 residues. Losses at the gene ends were 5 bases for V and 5 bases for J; bases not matched to a gene: 14.

The V gene is TRBV5-5, the J gene TRBJ1-2; D ambiguous. Trimming took 0 bases from V and 7 from J, leaving 4 bases between them. CDR1 and CDR2 from the germline V gene are SGHKS and YYEKEE (reference sequence). The CDR3 totals 11 residues. As DNA, the CDR3 is TGTGCCAGCAGCTTGGATAGTGGCTACACCTTC. It translates to CASSLDSGYTF.

This clone came up once. The chain couples TRBV18 to TRBJ2-7; D possibly corresponds to TRBD2 (5 bases). The CDR3 covers 13 residues. V was clipped by 2 bases and J by 5 bases, with 10 bases between them. Germline loops: CDR1 KGHSH, CDR2 LQKENI. The CDR3 loop is CASSPTGSDEQYF. The DNA for the CDR3 is TGTGCCAGCTCACCAACGGGGAGTGACGAGCAGTACTTC.

This chain uses TRBV7-9 with TRBJ2-1, with 15 nucleotides matching TRBD2. The CDR3 contains 16 residues. V was pared by 2 bases and J by 8 bases, with 4 bases of the junction left unmatched. CDR1 and CDR2 from the germline V gene are SEHNR and FQNEAQ (reference sequence). DNA of the CDR3: TGTGCCAGCAGCTTACCGGGACTAGCGGGAGGTGATGAGCAGTTCTTC. This encodes CASSLPGLAGGDEQFF.

This chain joins TRBV30 and TRBJ1-2; no definite D call. Germline-derived CDR1 and CDR2 are GTSNPN and SVGIG (reference sequence). V lost 3 bases, J lost 8 bases, and 13 bases lay in between. The CDR3 runs 12 residues. This CDR3 is CAWSTVYWGYTF. The CDR3 DNA follows: TGTGCCTGGAGCACGGTCTACTGGGGCTACACCTTC.

This clone was recorded once. The genes are TRBV28 and TRBJ1-2; 8 nucleotides agree with TRBD1. The trim removed 5 bases at V and 4 bases at J, leaving 12 bases unmatched. Germline assignment: CDR1 MDHEN and CDR2 SYDVKM. The CDR3 spans 16 residues. CDR3 sequence reads: CASSPLGQGPGYGYTF. DNA of the CDR3: TGTGCCAGCAGTCCCTTAGGACAGGGACCTGGCTATGGCTACACCTTC.

The chain combines TRBV6-5 with TRBJ2-7; D gene ambiguous. With 6 bases removed from V and 7 bases from J, the gap between germline ends came to 13 bases. Germline values: CDR1 MNHEY, CDR2 SVGAGI. The length of the CDR3 is 12 residues. The CDR3 sequence is CASSPVAWEQYF. DNA of the CDR3: TGTGCCAGCAGCCCCGTAGCCTGGGAGCAGTACTTC.

To note about this clone: One junction end disagrees with the germline gene, perhaps due to a read error. The V call is TRBV7-3, the J call TRBJ1-1; TRBD1 agrees at 9 bases. The CDR3 sequence is 16 residues long. The V gene's germline CDR1 is SGHTA and CDR2 FQGTGA. CDR3 sequence reads: CASSLTGGAGATEAFF. The DNA of the CDR3 is TGTGCCAGCAGCCTAACAGGGGGCGCAGGGGCCACTGAAGCTTTCTTT.

The V gene is TRBV28, the J gene TRBJ2-7, with D possibly being TRBD1 (6 bases). Germline V lookup: CDR1 MDHEN, CDR2 SYDVKM. This CDR3 has 12 residues. The V and J ends lost 5 bases and 2 bases respectively, with 7 bases between them. In DNA, the CDR3 is TGTGCCAGCAGTGAGGGGGCCTACGAGCAGTACTTC. Protein: CASSEGAYEQYF.

The CDR3 is CASSGTGGFYGYTF. The CDR3 DNA sequence: TGTGCCAGCAGCGGGACAGGGGGCTTCTATGGCTACACCTTC. The rearrangement links TRBV6-1 to TRBJ1-2, with 12 bases identical to TRBD1. Germline trimming cut 6 bases from V and 4 bases from J; bases unmatched to any gene: 3. Germline loops: CDR1 MNHNS, CDR2 SASEGT. This CDR3 has 14 amino acids.

This clone was recorded only once. The rearrangement links TRBV7-9 to TRBJ2-5; D is ambiguous. Germline V lookup: CDR1 SEHNR, CDR2 FQNEAQ (reference sequence). The CDR3 loop spans 14 amino acids. Trimming stripped 0 bases from V and 5 bases from J, with 10 bases between. The CDR3, as DNA: TGTGCCAGCAGCTTAGCAGGAATCCGGGAGACCCAGTACTTC. It translates to CASSLAGIRETQYF.

The CDR3 nucleotides are TGTGCCAGCAGTTCGACTAGCGGGGGGTTAGGTGAGCAGTTCTTC. Translated: CASSSTSGGLGEQFF. The chain links TRBV7-9 to TRBJ2-1; TRBD2 matches at 13 bases. V lost 6 bases and J lost 9; bases outside the gene matches: 8. The V gene's germline CDR1 is SEHNR and CDR2 FQNEAQ (reference sequence). The length of the CDR3 is 15 residues.

The chain links TRBV21-1 to TRBJ1-2. TRBV21-1 is a documented pseudogene. The CDR3 is 13 residues long. This CDR3 is CASSPFESGGYTF. The CDR3, as DNA: TGTGCCAGCAGCCCATTTGAGAGTGGTGGCTACACCTTC.

This chain uses TRBV11-2 with TRBJ2-1; D gene unclear. The CDR3 runs to 12 residues. Trimming left V 5 bases short and J 9 bases short, with 11 bases between. CDR1 is SGHAT, CDR2 FQNNGV, per germline. This chain's CDR3 is CASSIPNGEQFF. In DNA form, the CDR3 reads TGTGCCAGCAGCATTCCAAATGGTGAGCAGTTCTTC.

This rearrangement joins TRBV4-3 to TRBJ1-4; D might be TRBD1 (6 bases). The V and J ends lost 0 bases and 8 bases respectively, with 10 bases between them. The germline gives CDR1 LGHNA, CDR2 YSLEER. This CDR3 comprises 14 residues. CDR3 amino acids: CASSQDRGVEKLFF. The CDR3 coding sequence is TGCGCCAGCAGCCAAGACAGGGGAGTCGAAAAACTGTTTTTT.

The chain links TRBV7-2 to TRBJ2-7; TRBD2 aligns across 9 bases. CDR1 is SGHTA, CDR2 FQGNSA, per germline. The CDR3 extends over 15 amino acids. J gave up 2 bases and V 5 bases, and 7 bases lay outside the gene matches. CDR3 loop: CASSASGMSAYEQYF. The CDR3 nucleotides are TGTGCCAGCAGCGCTAGCGGGATGTCGGCCTACGAGCAGTACTTC.

V usage is TRBV27 and J usage is TRBJ1-4; D is possibly TRBD1 (5 bases). V lost 5 bases, J lost 4 bases, and 11 bases lay in between. Germline V gene sequence: CDR1 MNHEY, CDR2 SMNVEV (reference sequence). CDR3 length: 14 residues. CDR3 protein: CASSPRDDNEKLFF. The DNA of the CDR3 is TGTGCCAGCAGTCCACGGGACGATAATGAAAAACTGTTTTTT.